A single sample gave rise to the 24 T cell receptor beta chains below, sequenced in a study of blood T cell repertoires in COVID-19 (TCRdb year 2020). The library was obtained by the immunoSEQ multiplex PCR assay. TCRdb mirrors the immuneACCESS table, restricted to in-frame sequences. Some clones are absent from its copies; in checked studies, under half trace to an unresolved V gene, and the reason for the others is unknown. In this sample the table shows fewer than 130,000 clones, about 72% of which occur a single time. The top ten constitute about 8.3% of the sample. The specimen was peripheral blood. These receptors originate from a woman aged 60-75 years with acute or convalescent COVID-19.

The chain joins TRBV5-4 to TRBJ1-1; no clear D. Germline V gene lookup returns CDR1 SGHNT and CDR2 YYREEE (reference sequence). The CDR3 is made up of 14 amino acids. The V end was cut by 0 bases, the J end by 5 bases, with 11 bases between. In DNA form, the CDR3 reads TGTGCCAGCAGCTTGGGTGCAGGTTTAACTGAAGCTTTCTTT. Protein sequence: CASSLGAGLTEAFF.

This clone has ten or more counts. The chain uses TRBV18 and TRBJ1-5, with D unresolved. CDR3 length: 14 amino acids. Germline CDR1 and CDR2: KGHSH and LQKENI. V was clipped by 5 bases and J by 3 bases, with 11 bases between them. This chain's CDR3 is CASSGQPYNQPQHF. The CDR3 DNA follows: TGTGCCAGCTCAGGGCAGCCCTACAATCAGCCCCAGCATTTT.

This clone was detected only once. This chain joins TRBV6-4 and TRBJ2-3; 7 nucleotides align to TRBD2. V was pared by 3 bases and J by 3 bases, with 6 bases of the junction left unmatched. This CDR3 contains 15 residues. Germline CDR1 is MRHNA and CDR2 is SNTAGT. The CDR3 spells CASSEGEGKTDTQYF. The CDR3 nucleotides are TGTGCCAGCAGTGAGGGGGAGGGAAAGACAGATACGCAGTATTTT.

This chain joins TRBV9 and TRBJ2-3, with 14 positions matching TRBD2. The CDR3 sequence is 18 residues long. J gave up 1 base and V 4 bases, and 8 bases lay outside the gene matches. From germline, CDR1 is SGDLS and CDR2 YYNGEE. The CDR3 nucleotides are TGTGCCAGCAGCCGTACGACTAGCGGGGGGGTTCGCACAGATACGCAGTATTTT. It yields the protein CASSRTTSGGVRTDTQYF.

The J gene is TRBJ1-6, the V gene TRBV7-2, with 7 bases identical to TRBD1. The junction had 5 bases not matched to a gene; V was cut back by 1 base and J by 2 bases. CDR1 and CDR2 from the germline V gene are SGHTA and FQGNSA. The CDR3 has 17 residues. CDR3 residues: CASSLDAGGTYNSPLHF. Here the CDR3 DNA reads TGTGCCAGCAGCTTAGACGCAGGGGGGACCTATAATTCACCCCTCCACTTT.

The chain links TRBV28 to TRBJ1-6, with 8 nucleotides matching TRBD1. Germline CDR1 reads MDHEN; CDR2 reads SYDVKM. There are 15 residues in the CDR3. V lost 6 bases, J lost 14 bases, and 15 bases stayed unmatched. DNA of the CDR3: TGTGCCAGCAGCCCAACAGACAGGGGCAGTAGGACCCTCCACTTT. Translation gives CASSPTDRGSRTLHF.

The chain has TRBV10-1 and TRBJ2-7; 11 bases are shared with TRBD2. CDR1 and CDR2 from the germline V gene are WNHNN and SYGVQD (reference sequence). The CDR3 has 16 residues. After removal of 3 bases from V and 3 bases from J, the junction contained 7 bases not matched to a gene. CDR3 nucleotide sequence: TGCGCCAGCAGTGACCACGGGACTAGCGGTATCTACGAGCAGTACTTC. This gives the protein CASSDHGTSGIYEQYF.

This chain connects TRBV19 to TRBJ2-3; 7 positions agree with TRBD2. This CDR3 is built from 14 residues. The J segment lost 4 bases and the V segment lost 4 bases, leaving 5 bases of the junction unmatched. Germline V gene lookup returns CDR1 LNHDA and CDR2 SQIVND (reference sequence). The CDR3 region is CASSSGGSADTQYF. DNA of the CDR3: TGTGCCAGTAGTAGCGGGGGTTCCGCAGATACGCAGTATTTT.

Points on this clone: This may be a read error: a much more frequent sequence differs by one nucleotide. The chain employs TRBV6-5 and TRBJ1-3; the D gene is possibly TRBD1 (6 bases). This CDR3 is 13 amino acids long. Germline lookup yields CDR1 MNHEY and CDR2 SVGAGI. V gave up 5 bases and J gave up 2 bases, with 7 bases separating them. CDR3 amino acids: CASSTGTGNTIYF. For the CDR3, the DNA is TGTGCCAGCAGTACAGGGACTGGAAACACCATATATTTT.

This clone has more than one count but fewer than ten. The V call is TRBV28, the J call TRBJ1-2, with D perhaps TRBD1 (6 bases). The CDR3 runs to 13 residues. Germline lookup yields CDR1 MDHEN and CDR2 SYDVKM. V shed 4 bases and J shed 6 bases, with 12 bases lying between them. The CDR3 DNA reads as TGTGCCAGCAGTTCAGGGGCATACGATGGCTACACCTTC. This encodes CASSSGAYDGYTF.

V is TRBV30 and J is TRBJ1-1; possible D gene TRBD1, 5 bases. The ends were cut back, 5 bases at V and 2 bases at J, with 15 bases in the middle. This CDR3 is 14 amino acids long. Germline-derived CDR1 and CDR2 are GTSNPN and SVGIG (reference sequence). The CDR3 DNA reads TGTGCCTGGGGGGAGGGGATACAAAACACTGAAGCTTTCTTT. Protein product: CAWGEGIQNTEAFF. Full variable domain (remainder filled in from reference TRBV30 and TRBJ1-1): SQTIHQWPATLVQPVGSPLSLECTVEGTSNPNLYWYRQAAGRGLQLLFYSVGIGQISSEVPQNLSASRPQDRQFILSSKKLLLSDSGFYLCAWGEGIQNTEAFFGQGTRLTVV.

This clone was recorded a few times. The CDR3 loop is CASSFGRRTIEGSPLHF. DNA of the CDR3: TGTGCCAGCAGCTTCGGAAGGAGGACGATTGAGGGTTCACCCCTCCACTTT. This chain links TRBV5-4 with TRBJ1-6; D unclear. The CDR3 has 17 amino acids. V was clipped by 2 bases and J by 9 bases, with 21 bases between them. Per the germline V gene, CDR1 is SGHNT and CDR2 is YYREEE (reference sequence).

V and J are TRBV5-1 and TRBJ1-1; the D is unclear. V gave up 1 base and J gave up 1 base, with 11 bases separating them. The V gene's germline CDR1 is SGHRS and CDR2 YFSETQ. CDR3 length: 15 residues. The CDR3 DNA reads as TGCGCCAGCAGCTTGTCAGTTATTCAGAACACTGAAGCTTTCTTT. Its protein is CASSLSVIQNTEAFF. The whole variable domain, remainder taken from reference TRBV5-1 and TRBJ1-1, is KAGVTQTPRYLIKTRGQQVTLSCSPISGHRSVSWYQQTPGQGLQFLFEYFSETQRNKGNFPGRFSGRQFSNSRSEMNVSTLELGDSALYLCASSLSVIQNTEAFFGQGTRLTVV.

This rearrangement joins TRBV18 to TRBJ1-6; possible D gene TRBD1, 6 bases. The CDR3 covers 14 residues. With 3 bases removed from V and 4 bases from J, the gap between germline ends came to 7 bases. Germline V CDR1 and CDR2: KGHSH, LQKENI. The CDR3 DNA is TGTGCCAGCTCACCCGGACAGTATAATTCACCCCTCCACTTT. Its translation is CASSPGQYNSPLHF.

V gene TRBV5-1 combines with J gene TRBJ2-5, with 10 positions matching TRBD2. Germline values: CDR1 SGHRS, CDR2 YFSETQ. The CDR3 spans 18 residues. J was trimmed by 2 bases and V by 3 bases; bases with no gene match: 13. DNA for the CDR3: TGCGCCAGCAGCTCACAACCTAGCGGGGGTATAAATCAAGAGACCCAGTACTTC. Amino acids: CASSSQPSGGINQETQYF.

The J gene is TRBJ2-3, the V gene TRBV27; TRBD2 aligns across 10 bases. V trimming: 2 bases; J trimming: 0 bases; junction bases outside the gene matches: 8. This CDR3 comprises 18 residues. Germline CDR1 MNHEY, CDR2 SMNVEV (reference sequence). CDR3 DNA: TGTGCCAGCAGTTTAAGGCTAGCGGGGGCTCCTAGCACAGATACGCAGTATTTT. As protein: CASSLRLAGAPSTDTQYF.

A single count supports this clone. The chain uses TRBV28 and TRBJ2-7; 10 bases are a match to TRBD1. The CDR3 contains 15 residues. Germline V gives CDR1 MDHEN, CDR2 SYDVKM. With 5 bases clipped from V and 7 bases from J, the junction kept 11 bases outside the gene matches. Here the CDR3 reads CASSAPGQGSREQYF. In nucleotides, the CDR3 is TGTGCCAGCAGTGCCCCGGGACAGGGGTCCCGTGAGCAGTACTTC.

The chain joins TRBV29-1 to TRBJ1-5; maybe TRBD1 (5 bases). The germline gives CDR1 SQVTM, CDR2 ANQGSEA. The V and J ends lost 7 bases and 0 bases respectively, with 13 bases between them. CDR3 length: 14 amino acids. The CDR3 region has the DNA TGCAGCGGGGGGGACGGGAATAGCAATCAGCCCCAGCATTTT. Encoded protein: CSGGDGNSNQPQHF.

In its sample, this clone was seen once. The rearrangement joins TRBV9 to TRBJ2-2, with 9 bases fitting TRBD1. The length of the CDR3 is 16 residues. From germline, CDR1 is SGDLS and CDR2 YYNGEE. Losses at the gene ends were 5 bases for V and 4 bases for J; bases not matched to a gene: 9. The CDR3 protein is CASSLRGQGSTGELFF. The CDR3 coding sequence is TGTGCCAGCAGTTTACGAGGACAGGGGAGCACCGGGGAGCTGTTTTTT. The complete variable domain, with remaining parts taken from reference TRBV9 and TRBJ2-2, reads DSGVTQTPKHLITATGQRVTLRCSPRSGDLSVYWYQQSLDQGLQFLIQYYNGEERAKGNILERFSAQQFPDLHSELNLSSLELGDSALYFCASSLRGQGSTGELFFGEGSRLTVL.

This clone turned up a few times. This sequence joins TRBV6-5 and TRBJ1-2, with TRBD1 matching over 7 bases. CDR3 length: 12 residues. The V gene end was trimmed by 8 bases and the J gene end by 4 bases; junction bases not matched to a gene: 4. The germline CDR1 and CDR2 sequences are MNHEY and SVGAGI. The CDR3, as DNA: TGTGCCAGCGGAGGGACAGTCTATGGCTACACCTTC. It is translated as CASGGTVYGYTF.

Only one count was recorded for this clone. The chain employs TRBV19 and TRBJ1-3; 8 bases match TRBD1. Germline values: CDR1 LNHDA, CDR2 SQIVND (reference sequence). This CDR3 region has 17 residues. Germline trimming cut 5 bases from V and 0 bases from J; bases unmatched to any gene: 9. The CDR3 nucleotides read TGTGCCAGTAGTCCATGGACAGGGAGCATCTCTGGAAACACCATATATTTT. As protein: CASSPWTGSISGNTIYF.

This clone was seen only a few times. This rearrangement joins TRBV9 to TRBJ2-1, with 7 bases that match TRBD2. This CDR3 spans 16 amino acids. With V trimmed by 0 bases and J by 4 bases, 7 bases remained unmatched. Germline CDR1 SGDLS, CDR2 YYNGEE. CDR3 amino acids: CASSVAGTGGYNEQFF. CDR3 sequence (DNA): TGTGCCAGCAGCGTAGCTGGTACGGGGGGATACAATGAGCAGTTCTTC.

The chain is built from TRBV7-9 and TRBJ2-1; 7 bases fit TRBD2. The CDR3 has 15 amino acids. Looked up from germline, CDR1 is SEHNR and CDR2 is FQNEAQ (reference sequence). V lost 5 bases and J lost 3; bases outside the gene matches: 7. The CDR3 loop is CASSHGLVDYNEQFF. The CDR3 coding sequence is TGTGCCAGCAGCCATGGACTAGTGGACTACAATGAGCAGTTCTTC.

V gene TRBV9 combines with J gene TRBJ2-3; TRBD2 matches 12 bases. Losses at the gene ends were 3 bases for V and 1 base for J; bases not matched to a gene: 6. Germline V gene lookup returns CDR1 SGDLS and CDR2 YYNGEE. The CDR3 loop spans 17 amino acids. The CDR3: CASSATSGGLRTDTQYF. The DNA of the CDR3 is TGTGCCAGCAGCGCGACTAGCGGGGGCCTTCGCACAGATACGCAGTATTTT.